The clone carrying this T cell receptor beta chain is classed as medium-sized. The antigen remains undetermined. In the same sample, other DNA sequences code for this CDR3. These data are taken from a study of metastatic and nonmetastatic thyroid tumors. Authors' methods: It was from CDR3 differences across clinicopathological groups that a distant-metastasis classifier for papillary thyroid cancer was built. TCRdb used MiXCR to call clones anew from the PCR reads. Here the V and J calls rest on TCRdb's processing, not on the authors' analysis. Of roughly 20,000 clones listed, roughly 27% are singletons. None of the patients had undergone any treatment ahead of thyroid surgery. Study-level points and caveats: Within blood and tumor, benign nodules reportedly had significantly lower TCR beta diversity than malignant thyroid tumors did.

CDR1 and CDR2 from the germline V gene are SGDLS and YYNGEE. The ends lost 2 bases at V and 1 base at J; junction bases unmatched: 6. This CDR3 contains 16 residues. The TCR sequence derives from a male donor with papillary thyroid cancer or a benign thyroid nodule (not recorded which). Some clones in this sample may be carry-over from other donors' samples. The sample taken for sequencing was tumor tissue. The chain employs TRBV9 and TRBJ1-1, with 9 bases that match TRBD1. CDR3 sequence reads: CASSVTGGAGNTEAFF. For the CDR3, the DNA is TGTGCCAGCAGCGTCACAGGGGGCGCCGGGAACACTGAAGCTTTCTTT.